This T cell receptor (beta chain) came from a study of T cells in localized non-small cell lung cancer. The protocol was immunoSEQ multiplex PCR, while the TCRdb copy is restricted to in-frame clones and leaves out a portion. The sample shows 30,000 to 35,000 clones, almost 90% of them seen only once. The study, taken as a whole, reports: As only one tumor region underwent sequencing, heterogeneity remains possible. Across samples, adjacent lung featured a median roughly 56 of the top 100 tumor clones. The highest T cell clonality was in uninvolved adjacent lung, above tumor. Longer overall survival was associated with a higher density of T cells in the blood.

In its sample, this clone was seen once. What it recognizes is unknown. Germline V CDR1 and CDR2: SGHVS, FNYEAQ. The V gene lost 1 base and the J gene lost 6 bases, with 9 bases spanning the gap. CDR3 length equals 14 residues. The sequences come from peripheral blood, collected before any cancer treatment. This TCR was sampled from a woman aged 35 to 75 with stage I lung adenocarcinoma. This rearrangement joins TRBV7-6 to TRBJ1-4; D gene ambiguous. CDR3 loop: CASSLGTGDEKLFF. In DNA form, the CDR3 reads TGTGCCAGCAGCTTAGGGACGGGAGATGAAAAACTGTTTTTT.